A selection of T cell receptor beta chains follows, all from one sample in a study of T cell repertoires in aging, cancer and after chemotherapy. TCRdb re-called the multiplex PCR reads with MiXCR, one entry per CDR3 protein. Of about 4,900 distinct CDR3 sequences listed, over 25% are singletons. The specimen was blood. The origin of the receptors is a human donor with a blood cancer. The donor label of this sample is uncertain. Both conserved end residues are part of each CDR3. Fields, in order: J gene, V gene, D gene, clone size, CDR3 DNA, CDR3 protein. The D gene is left open where the match is weak. Clone size is given for some rows only: seen once, a few or many times, or a class if the clone is expanded.

J: TRBJ1-5
V: TRBV12-3/TRBV12-4
D: -
size: few
DNA: TGTGCCAGCAGTTTAGCTAAAGGCGGACAGCCCCAGCATTTT
CDR3: CASSLAKGGQPQHF

J: TRBJ2-1
V: TRBV5-1
D: TRBD2
size: -
DNA: TGCGCCAGCAGCTCCGGCTCTACGACGGGGAGGGGGCAGTTCTTC
CDR3: CASSSGSTTGRGQFF

J: TRBJ2-6
V: TRBV19
D: -
size: few
DNA: TGTGCCAGTAGTATGGGTGAGTTATTGGCTGGGGCCAACGTCCTGACTTTC
CDR3: CASSMGELLAGANVLTF

J: TRBJ2-7
V: TRBV4-3
D: -
size: large
DNA: TGCGCCAGCAGCCAAGGCAGATCCTACGAGCAGTACTTC
CDR3: CASSQGRSYEQYF

J: TRBJ2-2
V: TRBV7-9
D: TRBD2
size: -
DNA: TGTGCCAGCAGCCAGCCCGGGTTAGCGGGAGTTCCCGGGGAGCTGTTTTTT
CDR3: CASSQPGLAGVPGELFF

J: TRBJ2-1
V: TRBV5-6
D: -
size: once
DNA: TGTGCCAGCAGCTTGGAAGCTTTCTACAATGAGCAGTTCTTC
CDR3: CASSLEAFYNEQFF

J: TRBJ2-7
V: TRBV5-6
D: -
size: -
DNA: TGTGCCAGCAGCTTGAGGAGTAGCCCGAACGAGCAGTACTTC
CDR3: CASSLRSSPNEQYF

J: TRBJ2-5
V: TRBV11-3
D: TRBD1
size: -
DNA: TGTGCCAGCAGCCCCCGACAGGGGGCTATGGAGACCCAGTACTTC
CDR3: CASSPRQGAMETQYF

J: TRBJ1-1
V: TRBV7-6
D: -
size: few
DNA: TGTGCCAGCAGCTTAGCCCAACGGGGGACTGAAGCTTTCTTT
CDR3: CASSLAQRGTEAFF

J: TRBJ2-5
V: TRBV18
D: -
size: medium-sized
DNA: TGTGCCAGCTCACCGGGGATCCAAGAGACCCAGTACTTC
CDR3: CASSPGIQETQYF

J: TRBJ1-1
V: TRBV5-4
D: -
size: few
DNA: TGTGCCAGCAGCTTGGCGGGGGTAGGAGCTTTCTTT
CDR3: CASSLAGVGAFF

J: TRBJ2-2
V: TRBV19
D: -
size: medium-sized
DNA: TGTGCCAGTAGGGCTCCCGTGACGTACCCTGGGGAGCTGTTTTTT
CDR3: CASRAPVTYPGELFF

J: TRBJ1-1
V: TRBV11-2
D: TRBD1
size: -
DNA: TGTGCCAGCAGCTTCTTGGCTGGTACAGGGGAAGGGGACACTGAAGCTTTCTTT
CDR3: CASSFLAGTGEGDTEAFF

J: TRBJ2-2
V: TRBV7-2
D: TRBD2
size: few
DNA: TGTGCCAGCAGCACCCGACTAGCGGGAGGTTCGAACACCGGGGAGCTGTTTTTT
CDR3: CASSTRLAGGSNTGELFF

J: TRBJ1-2
V: TRBV6-5
D: -
size: few
DNA: TGTGCCAGCAGCTTCGGGACCTATGGCTACACCTTC
CDR3: CASSFGTYGYTF

J: TRBJ2-7
V: TRBV5-1
D: -
size: -
DNA: TGCGCCAGCAGCTTGGGGACACCTTCCTACGAGCAGTACTTC
CDR3: CASSLGTPSYEQYF

J: TRBJ2-1
V: TRBV5-6
D: TRBD2
size: few
DNA: TGTGCCAGCAGCTCGGATCTTAGGACTAGCGGGATAAGTAGCAATGAGCAGTTCTTC
CDR3: CASSSDLRTSGISSNEQFF

J: TRBJ2-2
V: TRBV6-5
D: TRBD2
size: -
DNA: TGTGCCAGCAGTAAAGATTCACTAGCGGGGGGGGACACCGGGGAGCTGTTTTTT
CDR3: CASSKDSLAGGDTGELFF

J: TRBJ2-7
V: TRBV19
D: TRBD2
size: -
DNA: TGTGCCAGTAGTATATACACCGCTAGCGGGGACTACGAGCAGTACTTC
CDR3: CASSIYTASGDYEQYF

J: TRBJ1-2
V: TRBV6-5
D: TRBD1
size: few
DNA: TGTGCCAGCAGTGCCAGGACAGGGGGTATCTATGGCTACACCTTC
CDR3: CASSARTGGIYGYTF

J: TRBJ2-1
V: TRBV5-5
D: -
size: medium-sized
DNA: TGTGCCAGCAGCTACAGAATAGGGATCTACAATGAGCAGTTCTTC
CDR3: CASSYRIGIYNEQFF

J: TRBJ2-7
V: TRBV19
D: -
size: few
DNA: TGTGCCAGTAGACCAGCCGGAGGGCGCTACGAGCAGTACTTC
CDR3: CASRPAGGRYEQYF

J: TRBJ2-2
V: TRBV15
D: TRBD2
size: -
DNA: TGTGCCACTGAAGGCGGGAGCAGAGGGGCCGGGGAGCTGTTTTTT
CDR3: CATEGGSRGAGELFF

J: TRBJ1-1
V: TRBV30
D: TRBD1
size: -
DNA: TGTGCCTTTGCGGGACAGGGGAACACTGAAGCTTTCTTT
CDR3: CAFAGQGNTEAFF

J: TRBJ2-7
V: TRBV14
D: -
size: -
DNA: TGTGCCAGCAGCCAAGAGGGGTGGCATTACGAGCAGTACTTC
CDR3: CASSQEGWHYEQYF

J: TRBJ2-1
V: TRBV6-2/TRBV6-3
D: -
size: few
DNA: TGTGCCAGCAGTTATGTCCTTCCCTACAATGAGCAGTTCTTC
CDR3: CASSYVLPYNEQFF

J: TRBJ1-6
V: TRBV7-2
D: -
size: medium-sized
DNA: TGTGCCAGCAGCCTACAGGGCCCTTCACCCCTCCACTTT
CDR3: CASSLQGPSPLHF

J: TRBJ2-7
V: TRBV19
D: TRBD1
size: few
DNA: TGTGCCAGTAGTTCCCAGGGGGCTTACGAGCAGTACTTC
CDR3: CASSSQGAYEQYF

J: TRBJ2-3
V: TRBV5-6
D: TRBD2
size: -
DNA: TGTGCCAGCAGCCAAGGAGGAAGGGGAGGGACTAGCGGAGCAACCTTCACAGATACGCAGTATTTT
CDR3: CASSQGGRGGTSGATFTDTQYF

J: TRBJ2-1
V: TRBV7-3
D: -
size: -
DNA: TGTGCCAGCAGCTTTCGGGGTGACAATGAGCAGTTCTTC
CDR3: CASSFRGDNEQFF

J: TRBJ1-1
V: TRBV6-2/TRBV6-3
D: TRBD1
size: few
DNA: TGTGCCAGCAGCACGGGGACAGTTGAAGCTTTCTTT
CDR3: CASSTGTVEAFF

J: TRBJ2-5
V: TRBV5-6
D: TRBD2
size: medium-sized
DNA: TGTGCCAGCAGCTTGGAGTTATCGGGAGGACGGGGAGAGACCCAGTACTTC
CDR3: CASSLELSGGRGETQYF

J: TRBJ1-2
V: TRBV5-6
D: TRBD1
size: medium-sized
DNA: TGTGCCAGCAGCTTGAGGGCAGGGGGCTACTATGGCTACACCTTC
CDR3: CASSLRAGGYYGYTF

J: TRBJ2-3
V: TRBV12-3/TRBV12-4
D: -
size: -
DNA: TGTGCCAGCAGTCCTTGGGGAGCGGATACGCAGTATTTT
CDR3: CASSPWGADTQYF

J: TRBJ2-7
V: TRBV18
D: -
size: medium-sized
DNA: TGTGCCAGCTCACCCGGACAGACCACCTACGAGCAGTACTTC
CDR3: CASSPGQTTYEQYF

J: TRBJ1-3
V: TRBV29-1
D: -
size: medium-sized
DNA: TGCAGCGTTGGTAAAGGGGGCTCTGGAAACACCATATATTTT
CDR3: CSVGKGGSGNTIYF

J: TRBJ1-5
V: TRBV27
D: -
size: few
DNA: TGTGCCAGCAGTTTAATTGGGGGTAATCAGCCCCAGCATTTT
CDR3: CASSLIGGNQPQHF

J: TRBJ1-1
V: TRBV18
D: -
size: -
DNA: TGTGCCAGCTCACCACTTACAGGCAGGGGTAGCGACACTGAAGCTTTCTTT
CDR3: CASSPLTGRGSDTEAFF

J: TRBJ2-1
V: TRBV12-3/TRBV12-4
D: TRBD2
size: -
DNA: TGTGCCAGCAGTTTAAGGAGGGGGACTAGTTTTCGTGAGCAGTTCTTC
CDR3: CASSLRRGTSFREQFF

J: TRBJ1-2
V: TRBV18
D: TRBD1
size: -
DNA: TGTGCCAGCTCACCTTCGACAGGGGGCTATGGCTACACCTTC
CDR3: CASSPSTGGYGYTF

J: TRBJ2-7
V: TRBV18
D: TRBD1
size: -
DNA: TGTGCCAGCTCACCACTTAGTTGGACAGGGGGCTCCTACGAGCAGTACTTC
CDR3: CASSPLSWTGGSYEQYF

J: TRBJ2-3
V: TRBV6-5
D: TRBD1
size: few
DNA: TGTGCCAGCAGTCGCTACCCCTACCCTGGACAGGGTGGGACAGATACGCAGTATTTT
CDR3: CASSRYPYPGQGGTDTQYF

J: TRBJ1-1
V: TRBV29-1
D: -
size: medium-sized
DNA: TGCAGCGTTGAAGGAATTTCCACTGAAGCTTTCTTT
CDR3: CSVEGISTEAFF

J: TRBJ2-7
V: TRBV30
D: TRBD2
size: few
DNA: TGTGCCTGGAGTGTCGGTAAGCTAGCGGGAATCGCTCGGGACGAGCAGTACTTC
CDR3: CAWSVGKLAGIARDEQYF

J: TRBJ2-7
V: TRBV19
D: TRBD1
size: few
DNA: TGTGCCAGTAGTATGGGACAGGGGGCCTCCGAGCAGTACTTC
CDR3: CASSMGQGASEQYF

J: TRBJ1-1
V: TRBV18
D: -
size: -
DNA: TGTGCCAGCTCACCAAACCCGACAGGGAACACTGAAGCTTTCTTT
CDR3: CASSPNPTGNTEAFF

J: TRBJ2-1
V: TRBV6-4
D: -
size: -
DNA: TGTGCCAGCAGCGGGAGCAGCTACAATGAGCAGTTCTTC
CDR3: CASSGSSYNEQFF

J: TRBJ2-2
V: TRBV6-6
D: -
size: medium-sized
DNA: TGTGCCAGCAGTTACTCGAGCTCCGGAGACACCGGGGAGCTGTTTTTT
CDR3: CASSYSSSGDTGELFF

J: TRBJ1-2
V: TRBV7-9
D: TRBD1
size: few
DNA: TGTGCCAGCAGCTTTACAGGGGTTCGCCTCTATGGCTACACCTTC
CDR3: CASSFTGVRLYGYTF

J: TRBJ2-1
V: TRBV6-2/TRBV6-3
D: TRBD1
size: medium-sized
DNA: TGTGCCAGCAGTTATTGGGCGGGACAGGGTATTGATGAGCAGTTCTTC
CDR3: CASSYWAGQGIDEQFF

J: TRBJ1-2
V: TRBV10-3
D: -
size: few
DNA: TGTGCCATCAGCCCCGGACAGAACTATGGCTACACCTTC
CDR3: CAISPGQNYGYTF

J: TRBJ1-2
V: TRBV10-3
D: -
size: few
DNA: TGTGCCATCAGTGAGCCCCGATTGACAGACTATGGCTACACCTTC
CDR3: CAISEPRLTDYGYTF

J: TRBJ2-1
V: TRBV6-1
D: -
size: medium-sized
DNA: TGTGCCAGCAGGGGCAGACTCTCCTACAATGAGCAGTTCTTC
CDR3: CASRGRLSYNEQFF

J: TRBJ2-1
V: TRBV11-1
D: TRBD2
size: -
DNA: TGTGCCAGCAGCTTTCCCCGGACTAGCAATGAGCAGTTCTTC
CDR3: CASSFPRTSNEQFF